This T cell receptor beta chain was identified during a study of T cells expressing NK-cell markers. As for the study in general: One of the eight sequenced donors was seronegative, whereas the other seven were HCMV-seropositive. Study outcomes and limitations: It is unclear if expanded NKG2C-expressing clones target HCMV antigens. Of CD8+ T cells, about 1.0-8% belonged to dominant NKG2C+ clonotypes in 5 or 6 donors. These clonotypes, the leaders elsewhere, also led the CD3+CD56-NKG2C+ fraction in several donors.

Germline values: CDR1 KGHSH, CDR2 LQKENI. The CDR3 is 17 residues long. About this clonotype: The antigen remains undetermined.

TCRdb reprocessed the 5' RACE reads and reports one entry per CDR3 protein, with no DNA. The sample holds about 300,000 distinct CDR3 sequences. Sequenced input: blood T cells: a sorted CD56 or NKG2C T cell subset, CD4+ or CD8+ T cells, or bulk PBMC T cells (not recorded which). The receptor's source is a woman aged 18 to 75 in good health. This chain links TRBV18 with TRBJ2-1; the D call of TRBD2 rests on TCRdb alone, since no DNA is present to check it. Here the CDR3 reads CASSPGTSGGLGNEQFF.